This T cell receptor (beta chain) was recorded in a study of vaccination effects on CD4 cells after COVID-19. Some clones are missing from TCRdb's copy, which holds only in-frame ones; the method was immunoSEQ multiplex PCR. The repertoire includes some 79,000 clones, about 70% of them detected once, and approximately 2% sits in the top ten. Findings and limits, study-wide: The study got few convalescent patients and did not collect any early post-infection timepoints. Infection- and vaccine-induced clones contracted markedly late after vaccination.

Using viral peptide pools, the ViraFEST assay grew out antigen-specific CD4+ T cells prior to sequencing. The authors isolated CD4+ T cells after about 10 days of culture. Recipients of the vaccine had no prior SARS-CoV-2 infection and negative nucleocapsid antibodies. In its sample, this clone was seen once. The antigen remains undetermined. Germline V lookup: CDR1 SGHTA, CDR2 FQGTGA. The CDR3 runs 15 residues. The V end was cut by 2 bases, the J end by 2 bases, with 10 bases between. This TCR was recovered from a human donor who received a COVID-19 vaccine. The specimen comprised CD4+ T cells from PBMCs cultured with HCoV-229E spike peptides, sampled before COVID-19 vaccination. J is TRBJ1-3 and V is TRBV7-3; D is undetermined. The DNA for the CDR3 is TGTGCCAGCAGCTTAGTCGTTTGGGCTGGAAACACCATATATTTT. The encoded protein is CASSLVVWAGNTIYF.